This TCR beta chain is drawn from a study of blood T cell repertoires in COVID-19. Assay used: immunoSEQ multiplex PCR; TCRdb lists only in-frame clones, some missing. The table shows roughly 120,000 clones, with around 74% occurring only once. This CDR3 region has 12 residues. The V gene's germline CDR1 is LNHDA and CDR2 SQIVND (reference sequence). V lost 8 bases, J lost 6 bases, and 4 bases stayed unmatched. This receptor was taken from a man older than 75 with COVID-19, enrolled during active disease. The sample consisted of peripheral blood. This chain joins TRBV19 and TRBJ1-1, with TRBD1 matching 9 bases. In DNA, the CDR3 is TGTGCCAGTGGACAGGGGTTCGCTGAAGCTTTCTTT. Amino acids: CASGQGFAEAFF.